The rows below give T cell receptor beta chains drawn from one sample of a study of neurological immune-mediated disorders. TCRdb reprocessed the 5' RACE reads via MiXCR and lists one record per CDR3 protein. The sample contains 87,000 or so distinct CDR3 sequences, 3.5% of which appear only once. Sequenced: PBMCs. These receptors originate from a woman between 18 and 29 years old with multiple sclerosis. Each CDR3 is given with its conserved first and last residue. D genes are given only for firm matches. Sizes are listed as once, few, many, or a class for an expanded clone.

v_call: TRBV12-3/TRBV12-4
j_call: TRBJ2-4
d_call: TRBD1
clone_size: many
cdr3_nt: TGTGCCAGCAGTCCTCCGACAGGGTTTCAGTACTTC
cdr3_aa: CASSPPTGFQYF

v_call: TRBV5-1
j_call: TRBJ2-3
d_call: TRBD2
clone_size: many
cdr3_nt: TGCGCCAGCAAGGGGGGGACTAGAGAGTCCACAGATACGCAGTATTTT
cdr3_aa: CASKGGTRESTDTQYF

v_call: TRBV7-8
j_call: TRBJ2-2
d_call: .
clone_size: many
cdr3_nt: TGTGCCAGCAGCTTATCCAGGGGAAGTACCGGGGAGCTGTTTTTT
cdr3_aa: CASSLSRGSTGELFF

v_call: TRBV29-1
j_call: TRBJ1-2
d_call: .
clone_size: many
cdr3_nt: TGCAGCGTTGAAGGGAAGGAGAGCCCTAACTATGGCTACACCTTC
cdr3_aa: CSVEGKESPNYGYTF

v_call: TRBV20-1
j_call: TRBJ1-2
d_call: .
clone_size: many
cdr3_nt: TGCAGTGCTCGAAACAACAGGTTAAACTATGGCTACACCTTC
cdr3_aa: CSARNNRLNYGYTF

v_call: TRBV5-5
j_call: TRBJ2-1
d_call: TRBD1
clone_size: many
cdr3_nt: TGTGCCAGCAGCTCCGGGACAGGGGACAATGAGCAGTTCTTC
cdr3_aa: CASSSGTGDNEQFF

v_call: TRBV4-2
j_call: TRBJ1-1
d_call: TRBD1
clone_size: many
cdr3_nt: TGTGCCAGCAGCCGCCTGTCAATGACCCAAACAGGGGGCGGTACTGAAGCTTTCTTT
cdr3_aa: CASSRLSMTQTGGGTEAFF

v_call: TRBV20-1
j_call: TRBJ1-5
d_call: .
clone_size: many
cdr3_nt: TGCAGTGCTAGAGATAGGGGCCACCTGGGTCAGCCCCAGCATTTT
cdr3_aa: CSARDRGHLGQPQHF

v_call: TRBV6-2/TRBV6-3
j_call: TRBJ2-7
d_call: .
clone_size: many
cdr3_nt: TGTGCCAGCAGTTACTCCGGCAACTCCTACGAGCAGTACTTC
cdr3_aa: CASSYSGNSYEQYF

v_call: TRBV5-1
j_call: TRBJ2-2
d_call: .
clone_size: many
cdr3_nt: TGCGCCAGCAGCTTCCAACCCCCAGGGACGTCGGGGGAGCTGTTTTTT
cdr3_aa: CASSFQPPGTSGELFF

v_call: TRBV9
j_call: TRBJ2-1
d_call: .
clone_size: many
cdr3_nt: TGTGCCAGCAGCCATAGTGTTTACTCCGGTGAGCAGTTCTTC
cdr3_aa: CASSHSVYSGEQFF

v_call: TRBV6-6
j_call: TRBJ2-2
d_call: .
clone_size: many
cdr3_nt: TGTGCCAGCAGTTACGAGCTATACAGGGAAAGGTCGAACACCGGGGAGCTGTTTTTT
cdr3_aa: CASSYELYRERSNTGELFF

v_call: TRBV30
j_call: TRBJ2-1
d_call: .
clone_size: many
cdr3_nt: TGTGCCGGGGAATTCAACAATGAGCAGTTCTTC
cdr3_aa: CAGEFNNEQFF

v_call: TRBV7-2
j_call: TRBJ1-2
d_call: .
clone_size: many
cdr3_nt: TGTGCCAGCAGCGTTCGAGGAGGGGCAGGGAACTATGGCTACACCTTC
cdr3_aa: CASSVRGGAGNYGYTF

v_call: TRBV20-1
j_call: TRBJ2-7
d_call: .
clone_size: many
cdr3_nt: TGCAGTGCTAGATACCTGGAGAGCTCCTACGAGCAGTACTTC
cdr3_aa: CSARYLESSYEQYF

v_call: TRBV5-1
j_call: TRBJ2-3
d_call: .
clone_size: many
cdr3_nt: TGCGCCAGCAGCTTGGGTTTTTTCACAGATACGCAGTATTTT
cdr3_aa: CASSLGFFTDTQYF

v_call: TRBV27
j_call: TRBJ1-1
d_call: TRBD1
clone_size: many
cdr3_nt: TGTGCCAGCAGTCGAGGACAGGGGGCCGGATACACTGAAGCTTTCTTT
cdr3_aa: CASSRGQGAGYTEAFF

v_call: TRBV24-1
j_call: TRBJ2-3
d_call: .
clone_size: many
cdr3_nt: TGTGCCACCAGTGCCCACCGGGACTTCCGCACAGATACGCAGTATTTT
cdr3_aa: CATSAHRDFRTDTQYF

v_call: TRBV11-3
j_call: TRBJ2-7
d_call: .
clone_size: few
cdr3_nt: TGTGCCAGCAGCTTAGAAGGGGACGGGTCCTACGAGCAGTACTTC
cdr3_aa: CASSLEGDGSYEQYF

v_call: TRBV5-1
j_call: TRBJ1-5
d_call: .
clone_size: many
cdr3_nt: TGCGCCAGCAGCTTGGAGGGCAGGGGCAATCAGCCCCAGCATTTT
cdr3_aa: CASSLEGRGNQPQHF

v_call: TRBV2
j_call: TRBJ1-1
d_call: .
clone_size: many
cdr3_nt: TGTGCCAGCAGTGTTGGGGGCTCTGAAGCTTTCTTT
cdr3_aa: CASSVGGSEAFF